This T cell receptor beta chain emerged from a study of cytomegalovirus exposure and HLA in healthy donors. Study-wide context: Within an early data release were 65 million to 90 million unique TCRs drawn from HLA-typed donors.

Whole-study findings and limits: The likely origin of a cluster of highly shared sequence variants was a sequencing artifact.

PCR involved 60 Vbeta and 13 Jbeta primers. This table comes from immunoSEQ multiplex PCR, and its TCRdb copy is limited to in-frame clones, with some not included. The sample comprises 55,000 to 80,000 clones, around 80% of which are singletons, and roughly 25% rests with the top ten. Trimming at V came to 5 bases and at J to 1 base, leaving 6 bases not matched to a gene. Germline V gene sequence: CDR1 SGHTA, CDR2 FQGNSA. This CDR3 has 15 residues. As to this clone: Its antigen is unidentified.

The sample consisted of PBMCs. The rearrangement uses TRBV7-2 and TRBJ1-1; 8 nucleotides agree with TRBD1. The TCR sequence derives from a woman aged 40 to 50 in good health and CMV-seropositive. The CDR3 region has the DNA TGTGCCAGCAGCCATCGGGACAGGCGGAACACTGAAGCTTTCTTT. It yields the protein CASSHRDRRNTEAFF. Full variable domain (missing parts from reference TRBV7-2 and TRBJ1-1): GAGVSQSPSNKVTEKGKDVELRCDPISGHTALYWYRQSLGQGLEFLIYFQGNSAPDKSGLPSDRFSAERTGGSVSTLTIQRTQQEDSAVYLCASSHRDRRNTEAFFGQGTRLTVV.